This T cell receptor beta chain was obtained from a study of cytotoxic CD8 clonotypes in ibrutinib-treated CLL. Study overall: Response samples followed a median about twelve months of treatment, range 6 to 36. Regarding the study as a whole: Clonality was elevated at ibrutinib response and had returned toward baseline at progression.

Extraction of around 1.9 micrograms of genomic DNA from cryopreserved PBMCs supplied material for TCR beta libraries. The CDR3 loop spans 14 amino acids. With 6 bases removed from V and 4 bases from J, the gap between germline ends came to 15 bases. The germline gives CDR1 MNHEY, CDR2 SVGAGI. Concerning this clone: Its specificity is unknown.

Clones were sequenced by immunoSEQ multiplex PCR, and TCRdb holds only the in-frame ones, with some missing. This table has 110,000 to 150,000 clones, about 76% appearing once. The gene calls are TRBV6-5 and TRBJ1-1, with unresolved D. This TCR came from a human donor with chronic lymphocytic leukemia. This specimen consisted of PBMCs, obtained after 24 months of ibrutinib treatment. The CDR3 coding sequence is TGTGCCAGCAGCCCCACAGTTAGAGCCACTGAAGCTTTCTTT. It codes for CASSPTVRATEAFF.